The 20 T cell receptor beta chains in this list originate from one sample, sequenced in a study of cytomegalovirus exposure and HLA in healthy donors. PCR amplification relied on 60 Vbeta primers (plus 13 Jbeta primers). TCRdb's table, derived via immunoSEQ multiplex PCR, lists solely in-frame clones and lacks some. The table has about 130,000 clones, about 80% seen once. Specimen: PBMCs. The source is a woman between 40 and 55 years old in good health and CMV-seropositive.

J is TRBJ2-7 and V is TRBV10-1; D not certain. Germline lookup yields CDR1 WNHNN and CDR2 SYGVQD (reference sequence). The CDR3 is 13 residues long. The V and J ends lost 7 bases and 3 bases respectively, with 13 bases between them. The CDR3 region has the DNA TGCGCCAGCAACCCATCGGTCGGCTACGAGCAGTACTTC. Amino acid sequence: CASNPSVGYEQYF.

The sample holds one count of this clone. The chain recombines TRBV2 with TRBJ2-1, with 11 bases that match TRBD2. The J segment lost 7 bases and the V segment lost 6 bases, leaving 8 bases of the junction unmatched. This CDR3 has 15 amino acids. CDR1 is SNHLY and CDR2 is FYNNEI in the germline V gene. The CDR3: CASRELAGVSNEQFF. CDR3 in DNA: TGTGCCAGCAGGGAACTAGCGGGAGTTTCGAATGAGCAGTTCTTC.

V and J are TRBV19 and TRBJ2-1; possible D gene TRBD2, 5 bases. Trimming removed 1 base at V and 2 bases at J, with 12 bases between. Germline V gene data show CDR1 as LNHDA and CDR2 as SQIVND (reference sequence). The CDR3 has 16 amino acids. The CDR3 here is CASSIGSSGAYNEQFF. The CDR3 nucleotides are TGTGCCAGTAGTATAGGGTCCAGCGGAGCCTACAATGAGCAGTTCTTC.

This clone was observed a handful of times. The chain links TRBV2 to TRBJ2-5; 11 positions match TRBD1. V lost 6 bases to trimming and J lost 4 bases; unmatched junction nucleotides: 7. This CDR3 spans 15 amino acids. From germline, CDR1 is SNHLY and CDR2 FYNNEI. This CDR3 is CASRAGTGGAETQYF. The CDR3 DNA reads TGTGCCAGCAGAGCCGGGACAGGGGGGGCAGAGACCCAGTACTTC.

Only a few counts were recorded for this clone. The gene calls are TRBV27 and TRBJ2-5, with D tentatively TRBD2 (7 bases). Germline CDR1 and CDR2: MNHEY and SMNVEV (reference sequence). The CDR3 has 17 residues. The V and J ends lost 6 bases and 1 base respectively, with 21 bases between them. CDR3 DNA sequence: TGTGCCAGCAGCCCTCTGGGGGGGCTCTTGGTCCAAGAGACCCAGTACTTC. Its protein is CASSPLGGLLVQETQYF.

The chain employs TRBV11-1 and TRBJ2-3; TRBD1 agrees at 7 bases. This CDR3 is 16 amino acids long. Per the germline V gene, CDR1 is SGHAT and CDR2 is FQDESV (reference sequence). V shed 3 bases, J shed 2 bases, and the junction held 8 bases outside the gene matches. This chain's CDR3 is CASSFTQGLVTDTQYF. In DNA, the CDR3 is TGTGCCAGCAGCTTTACACAGGGGCTTGTCACAGATACGCAGTATTTT.

This chain connects TRBV7-3 to TRBJ1-4; possibly TRBD1 for D (6 bases). Per the germline V gene, CDR1 is SGHTA and CDR2 is FQGTGA. Between the trimmed V and J ends, which lost 5 bases and 0 bases, there was a span of 16 bases. The CDR3 extends over 17 amino acids. The CDR3, as DNA: TGTGCCAGCAGCGTCAACAGGGTCACCTCAACTAATGAAAAACTGTTTTTT. Amino acids: CASSVNRVTSTNEKLFF.

This clone was picked up one time. This chain links TRBV15 with TRBJ2-7; D gene ambiguous. Germline-derived CDR1 and CDR2 are LNHNV and YYDKDF (reference sequence). Trimming removed 4 bases at V and 2 bases at J, with 15 bases between. The CDR3 covers 15 residues. The CDR3 sequence is CATSIEPGNPYEQYF. The CDR3 DNA reads as TGTGCCACCAGCATCGAACCAGGAAATCCCTACGAGCAGTACTTC.

V gene TRBV25-1 combines with J gene TRBJ1-2, with 7 bases fitting TRBD1. V shed 4 bases and J 3 bases; nucleotides not matched to a gene: 8. Germline CDR1 is MGHDK and CDR2 is SYGVNS. The CDR3 is 15 amino acids. CDR3 in amino acids: CASSAMTGNHYGYTF. The CDR3 DNA sequence: TGTGCCAGCAGTGCTATGACAGGGAACCACTATGGCTACACCTTC.

The V call is TRBV7-8, the J call TRBJ2-1, with 11 bases fitting TRBD2. The junction had 7 bases not matched to a gene; V was cut back by 1 base and J by 5 bases. The CDR3 sequence is 17 residues long. Germline V gene sequence: CDR1 SGHVS, CDR2 FQNEAQ. The CDR3 reads CASSLDPTSGMDNEQFF. For the CDR3, the DNA is TGTGCCAGCAGCTTAGACCCGACTAGCGGGATGGACAATGAGCAGTTCTTC.

This clone was seen a few times. V and J are TRBV4-1 and TRBJ2-5, with a tentative D call TRBD2 (7 bases). This CDR3 comprises 17 residues. V lost 3 bases to trimming and J lost 1 base, with 18 bases between them. Germline loops: CDR1 MGHRA, CDR2 YSYEKL. The CDR3 DNA follows: TGCGCCAGCAGCCAGCGAGCGGAGGGGGGGGTCCAAGAGACCCAGTACTTC. Protein sequence: CASSQRAEGGVQETQYF.

This chain joins TRBV11-3 and TRBJ2-4; D remains unclear. V shed 8 bases and J shed 9 bases, with 26 bases lying between them. This CDR3 is 16 amino acids long. Germline lookup yields CDR1 SGHNT and CDR2 YENEEA. In DNA, the CDR3 is TGTGCCAGCTCTAAAGTCCTGGGCCTAAGGCTTGGCATTCAGTACTTC. Protein sequence: CASSKVLGLRLGIQYF.

CDR3 coding DNA: TGTGCTAGTGCCCCGGGTGGTACCTACGAGCAGTACTTC. This translates into CASAPGGTYEQYF. V and J are TRBV12-5 and TRBJ2-7; D unresolved. This CDR3 region has 13 residues. V was trimmed by 7 bases and J by 2 bases, leaving 12 bases between them. Germline loops: CDR1 LGHNT, CDR2 FRNRAP.

The chain's CDR3 is CASRHPGDSQYF. The CDR3 DNA follows: TGTGCCAGCAGACATCCCGGAGATAGCCAGTACTTC. This sequence joins TRBV6-5 and TRBJ2-5, with D unresolved. The CDR3 covers 12 residues. The germline V gene encodes CDR1 MNHEY and CDR2 SVGAGI. V was cut by 6 bases and J by 10 bases, with 15 bases left in between.

This chain joins TRBV7-3 and TRBJ2-2; the match to TRBD2 covers 9 bases. V dropped 5 bases and J dropped 1; count of bases not matched to a gene: 8. Germline loops: CDR1 SGHTA, CDR2 FQGTGA. This CDR3 region has 17 residues. CDR3 sequence: CASSTTGTSWNTGELFF. The CDR3 bases are TGTGCCAGCAGCACAACCGGGACTAGCTGGAACACCGGGGAGCTGTTTTTT.

This clone was counted only a few times. The V gene is TRBV28, the J gene TRBJ1-1; 7 bases are shared with TRBD1. The CDR3 is made up of 14 amino acids. Per germline, CDR1 MDHEN and CDR2 SYDVKM. J was trimmed by 5 bases and V by 8 bases; bases with no gene match: 11. Here the CDR3 reads CASRIQQGRTEAFF. For the CDR3, the DNA is TGTGCCAGCCGGATTCAACAGGGGAGGACTGAAGCTTTCTTT.

The chain employs TRBV2 and TRBJ2-2; 9 bases match TRBD2. Germline V gene sequence: CDR1 SNHLY, CDR2 FYNNEI. Germline trimming cut 7 bases from V and 5 bases from J; bases unmatched to any gene: 14. The CDR3 contains 17 residues. CDR3 sequence (DNA): TGTGCCAGCACCGCTCTGAGTCTAGCGGGGCGAACCGGGGAGCTGTTTTTT. Amino acids: CASTALSLAGRTGELFF.

The chain combines TRBV5-5 with TRBJ2-5, with 7 bases aligning to TRBD1. Looked up from germline, CDR1 is SGHKS and CDR2 is YYEKEE (reference sequence). This CDR3 region has 13 residues. Trimming cost V 6 bases and J 5 bases; bases outside gene matches: 7. Written as DNA, the CDR3 is TGTGCCAGCAACACAGGGGTCCGGGAGACCCAGTACTTC. This translates into CASNTGVRETQYF.

The CDR3: CASSKGRTDSNQPQHF. CDR3 nucleotides: TGTGCCAGCAGCAAAGGTCGGACAGATAGCAATCAGCCCCAGCATTTT. J is TRBJ1-5 and V is TRBV21-1; the table assigns TRBD1, which was not confirmed against the DNA. TRBV21-1 is described as a pseudogene. The CDR3 has 16 amino acids.

The chain joins TRBV13 to TRBJ2-2; 10 bases are shared with TRBD2. V dropped 7 bases and J dropped 7; count of bases not matched to a gene: 6. Germline loops: CDR1 PRHDT, CDR2 FYEKMQ (reference sequence). The CDR3 runs 14 residues. The chain's CDR3 is CASNIAGGLGELFF. In DNA form, the CDR3 reads TGTGCCAGCAACATAGCGGGAGGACTCGGGGAGCTGTTTTTT.